This T cell receptor beta chain derives from a study of T cell repertoires in cytomegalovirus infection. For the study at large: Public TCR beta signatures provided an indication of both CMV infection and a matching HLA type.

From the reads, TCRdb called clonotypes with MiXCR, one entry per CDR3 protein. This table holds 830,000 or so distinct CDR3 sequences, 30% to 35% found once. This clonotype was observed a handful of times. Antigen specificity is unknown. Germline CDR1 and CDR2: SGHKS and YYEKEE (reference sequence). The CDR3 length is 13 residues. V lost 4 bases, J lost 9 bases, and 6 bases stayed unmatched. Broader study findings: Totalled public TCR beta family frequency picked out people who carried CMV plus the relevant HLA. HLA-C-restricted CMV clonotypes gave the most frequent clonotype in two of eight donors.

The specimen was cultured CD8+ T cells from PBMCs, collected from culture after CMV antigen stimulation. This clonotype originated in a human donor in good health (CMV status not recorded). Some clones in this sample may be carry-over from other donors' samples. The genes are TRBV5-5 and TRBJ2-2; TRBD1 matches at 7 bases. The CDR3 DNA is TGTGCCAGCAGCGGGACAGCCGCCAGGGAGCTGTTTTTT. It is translated as CASSGTAARELFF.